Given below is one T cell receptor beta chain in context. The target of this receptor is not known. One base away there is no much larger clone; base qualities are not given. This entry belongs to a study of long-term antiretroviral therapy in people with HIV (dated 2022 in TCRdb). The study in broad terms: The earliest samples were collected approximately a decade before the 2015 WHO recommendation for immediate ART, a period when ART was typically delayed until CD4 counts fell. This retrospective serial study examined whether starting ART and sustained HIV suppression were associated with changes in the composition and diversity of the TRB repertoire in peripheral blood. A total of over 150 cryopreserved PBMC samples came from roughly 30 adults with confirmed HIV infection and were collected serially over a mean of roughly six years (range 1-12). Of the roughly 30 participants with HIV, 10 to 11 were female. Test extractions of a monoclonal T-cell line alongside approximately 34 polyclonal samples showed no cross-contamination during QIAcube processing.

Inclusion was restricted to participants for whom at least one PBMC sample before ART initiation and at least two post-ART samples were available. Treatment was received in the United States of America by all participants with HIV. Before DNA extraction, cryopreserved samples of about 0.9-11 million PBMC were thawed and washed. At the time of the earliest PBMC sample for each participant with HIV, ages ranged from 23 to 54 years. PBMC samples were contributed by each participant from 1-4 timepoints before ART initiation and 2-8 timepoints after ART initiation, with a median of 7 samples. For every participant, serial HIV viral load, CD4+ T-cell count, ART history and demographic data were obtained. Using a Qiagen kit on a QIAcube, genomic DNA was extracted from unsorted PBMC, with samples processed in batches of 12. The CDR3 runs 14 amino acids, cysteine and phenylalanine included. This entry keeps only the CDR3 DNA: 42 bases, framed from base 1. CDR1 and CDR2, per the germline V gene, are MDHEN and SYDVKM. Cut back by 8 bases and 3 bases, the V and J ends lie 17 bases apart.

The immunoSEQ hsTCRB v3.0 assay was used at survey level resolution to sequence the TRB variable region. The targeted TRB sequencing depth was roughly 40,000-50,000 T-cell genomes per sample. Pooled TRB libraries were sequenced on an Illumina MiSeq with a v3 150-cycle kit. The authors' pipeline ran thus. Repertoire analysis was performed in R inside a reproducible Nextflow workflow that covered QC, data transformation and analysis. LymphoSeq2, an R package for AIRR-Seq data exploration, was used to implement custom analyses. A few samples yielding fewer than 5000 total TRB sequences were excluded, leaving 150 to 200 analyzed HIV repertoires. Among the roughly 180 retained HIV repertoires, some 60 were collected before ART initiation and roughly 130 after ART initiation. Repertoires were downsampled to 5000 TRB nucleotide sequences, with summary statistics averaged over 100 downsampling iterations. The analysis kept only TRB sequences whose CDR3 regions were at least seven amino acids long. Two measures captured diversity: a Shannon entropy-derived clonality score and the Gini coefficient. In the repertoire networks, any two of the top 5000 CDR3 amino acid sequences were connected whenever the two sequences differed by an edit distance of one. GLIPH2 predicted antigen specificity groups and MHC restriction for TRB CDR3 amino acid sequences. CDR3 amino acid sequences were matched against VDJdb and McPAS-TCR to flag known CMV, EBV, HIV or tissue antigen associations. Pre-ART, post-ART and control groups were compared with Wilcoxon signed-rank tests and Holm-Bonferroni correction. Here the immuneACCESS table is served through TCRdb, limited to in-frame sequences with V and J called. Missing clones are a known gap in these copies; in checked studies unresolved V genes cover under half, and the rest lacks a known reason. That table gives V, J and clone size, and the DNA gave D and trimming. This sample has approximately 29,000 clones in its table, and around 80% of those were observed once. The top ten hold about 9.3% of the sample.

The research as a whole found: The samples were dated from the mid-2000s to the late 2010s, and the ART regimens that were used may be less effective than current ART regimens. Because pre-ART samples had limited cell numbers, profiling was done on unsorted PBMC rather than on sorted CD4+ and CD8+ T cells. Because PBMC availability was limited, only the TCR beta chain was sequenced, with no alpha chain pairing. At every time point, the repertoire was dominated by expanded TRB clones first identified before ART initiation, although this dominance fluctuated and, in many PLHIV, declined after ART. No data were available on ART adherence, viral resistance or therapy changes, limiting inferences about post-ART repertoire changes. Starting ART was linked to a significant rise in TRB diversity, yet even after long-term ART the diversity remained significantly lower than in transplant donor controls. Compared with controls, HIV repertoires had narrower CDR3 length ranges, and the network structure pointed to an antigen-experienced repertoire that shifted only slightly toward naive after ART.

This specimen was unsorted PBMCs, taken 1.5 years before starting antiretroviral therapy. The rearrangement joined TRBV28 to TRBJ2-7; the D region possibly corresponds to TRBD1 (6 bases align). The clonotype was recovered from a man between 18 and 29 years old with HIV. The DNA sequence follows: TGTGCCAGCGGCACCGGACAGTCCCACTACGAGCAGTACTTC. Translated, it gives CASGTGQSHYEQYF.